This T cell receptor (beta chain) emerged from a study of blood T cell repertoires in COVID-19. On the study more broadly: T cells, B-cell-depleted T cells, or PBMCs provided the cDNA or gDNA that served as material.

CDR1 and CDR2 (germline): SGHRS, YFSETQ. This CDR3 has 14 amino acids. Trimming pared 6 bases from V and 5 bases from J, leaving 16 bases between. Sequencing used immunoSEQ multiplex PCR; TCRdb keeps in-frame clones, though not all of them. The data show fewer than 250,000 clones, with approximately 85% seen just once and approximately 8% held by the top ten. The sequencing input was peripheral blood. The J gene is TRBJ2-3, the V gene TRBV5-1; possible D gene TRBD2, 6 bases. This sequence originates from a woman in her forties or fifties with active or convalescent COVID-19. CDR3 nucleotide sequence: TGCGCCAGCACCGTGACTAGGTGGGGAGATACGCAGTATTTT. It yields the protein CASTVTRWGDTQYF.